This entry concerns a single T cell receptor (beta chain). Its target is not known. This PCR relied on a set of 60 Vbeta primers and 13 Jbeta primers. Libraries were prepared by immunoSEQ multiplex PCR; TCRdb keeps only in-frame clonotypes and omits some of them. This sample yields about 130,000 clones, of which 75% to 90% are seen a single time; about 7.5% belongs to the top ten. The data derive from a study of cytomegalovirus exposure and HLA in healthy donors. General study findings and limits: Analyzed later, association rates of TCRs varied across HLA loci, with DRB1 most and HLA-C fewest. Earlier results showed most TCR beta V segments being productive about 87% or about 30% of the time.

In germline, CDR1 is GTSNPN, CDR2 SVGIG (reference sequence). The CDR3 runs 13 residues. V shed 5 bases and J 4 bases; nucleotides not matched to a gene: 4. Sequenced sample: PBMCs. The sequence was obtained from a woman in her forties or fifties in good health and CMV-seropositive. The chain has TRBV30 and TRBJ1-5; 8 nucleotides match TRBD1. Written as DNA, the CDR3 is TGTGCCTGGGCAGACAGGGGAAATCAGCCCCAGCATTTT. Amino acids: CAWADRGNQPQHF. Combining the CDR3 with reference TRBV30 and TRBJ1-5 gives the whole variable domain SQTIHQWPATLVQPVGSPLSLECTVEGTSNPNLYWYRQAAGRGLQLLFYSVGIGQISSEVPQNLSASRPQDRQFILSSKKLLLSDSGFYLCAWADRGNQPQHFGDGTRLSIL.